The 7 T cell receptor beta chains presented below share a single source sample, sequenced in a study of cytomegalovirus exposure and HLA in healthy donors. It was with 60 Vbeta and 13 Jbeta primers that the PCR ran. Assay used: immunoSEQ multiplex PCR; TCRdb lists only in-frame clones, some missing. The sample yields about 180,000 clones, around 80% seen once. Sequencing was done on a sample of PBMCs. The receptors were sampled from a man aged 35 to 55 in good health and CMV-seronegative.

The V gene is TRBV5-4, the J gene TRBJ2-7; 8 nucleotides line up with TRBD2. The CDR3 length is 16 residues. Losses at the gene ends were 0 bases for V and 5 bases for J; bases not matched to a gene: 10. Germline CDR1 reads SGHNT; CDR2 reads YYREEE (reference sequence). CDR3 sequence (DNA): TGTGCCAGCAGCTTGGGTGGAGCGGGGGCTTTAGACGAGCAGTACTTC. Translating gives CASSLGGAGALDEQYF.

This rearrangement joins TRBV6-4 to TRBJ2-3, with TRBD1 identical over 11 bases. Germline V gene data show CDR1 as MRHNA and CDR2 as SNTAGT. The CDR3 sequence is 14 residues long. Unmatched junction bases numbered 0, after V lost 3 bases and J lost 4 bases. As DNA, the CDR3 is TGTGCCAGCAGTGAGGGACAGGGGGCAGATACGCAGTATTTT. Translated: CASSEGQGADTQYF.

This clone is a singleton in its sample. CDR3 coding DNA: TGTGCCAGCAGTTACGGGGCCGGAAAGACCCAGTACTTC. This sequence encodes CASSYGAGKTQYF. The rearrangement uses TRBV6-5 and TRBJ2-5, with D possibly matching TRBD1 (5 bases). CDR1 is MNHEY and CDR2 is SVGAGI in the germline V gene. Trimming took 2 bases from V and 6 from J, leaving 10 bases between them. This CDR3 contains 13 residues.

V gene TRBV2 combines with J gene TRBJ1-2, with a tentative D call TRBD1 (6 bases). Germline-derived CDR1 and CDR2 are SNHLY and FYNNEI. Trimming left V 7 bases short and J 2 bases short, with 11 bases between. CDR3 size: 13 residues. CDR3 sequence: CASTRQANYGYTF. The CDR3 region has the DNA TGTGCCAGCACTCGACAGGCAAACTATGGCTACACCTTC.

The rearrangement links TRBV29-1 to TRBJ2-5, with 11 bases that match TRBD1. The end of the DNA fits TRBJ2-7 better, so the J call may be wrong. The CDR3 covers 13 residues. Germline-derived CDR1 and CDR2 are SQVTM and ANQGSEA. The CDR3 loop reads CSAGTGGPYEQYF. The CDR3 nucleotides are TGCAGCGCTGGGACAGGGGGACCCTACGAGCAGTACTTC.

In DNA form, the CDR3 reads TGTGCCTGGAGTACTAGCGGCAATGAGCAGTTCTTC. It codes for CAWSTSGNEQFF. V gene TRBV30 combines with J gene TRBJ2-1; TRBD2 matches 8 bases. In germline, CDR1 is GTSNPN, CDR2 SVGIG (reference sequence). The CDR3 consists of 12 residues. The V segment lost 2 bases and the J segment 6 bases; nucleotides outside the gene matches: 0.

The CDR3 loop reads CASSPVAGRSGNTIYF. The CDR3 coding sequence is TGTGCCAGCAGTCCTGTAGCTGGCCGCTCTGGAAACACCATATATTTT. The rearrangement joins TRBV7-2 to TRBJ1-3; no clear D gene. The length of the CDR3 is 16 residues. The V gene's germline CDR1 is SGHTA and CDR2 FQGNSA. V gave up 6 bases and J gave up 0 bases, with 15 bases separating them.